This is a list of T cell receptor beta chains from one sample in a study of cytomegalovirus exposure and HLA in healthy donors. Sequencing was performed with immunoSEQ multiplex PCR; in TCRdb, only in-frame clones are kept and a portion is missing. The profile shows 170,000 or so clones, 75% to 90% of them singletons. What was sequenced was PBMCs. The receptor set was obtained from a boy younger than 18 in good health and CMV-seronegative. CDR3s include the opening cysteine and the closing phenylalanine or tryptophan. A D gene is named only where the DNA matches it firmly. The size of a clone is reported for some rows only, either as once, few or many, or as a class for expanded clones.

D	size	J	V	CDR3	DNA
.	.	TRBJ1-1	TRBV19	CASSYRSNTEAFF	TGTGCCAGTAGTTACAGAAGTAACACTGAAGCTTTCTTT
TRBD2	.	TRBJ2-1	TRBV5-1	CASSPEGLAGGKQFF	TGCGCCAGCAGCCCCGAAGGACTAGCGGGAGGGAAGCAGTTCTTC
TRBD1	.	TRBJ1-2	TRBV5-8	CASSSDRGWHNYGYTF	TGTGCCAGCAGCTCCGACAGGGGGTGGCACAACTATGGCTACACCTTC
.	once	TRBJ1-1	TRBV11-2	CASSTRTELNTEAFF	TGTGCCAGCAGCACGCGGACAGAACTGAACACTGAAGCTTTCTTT
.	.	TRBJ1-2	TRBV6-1	CASSVGSRVDGYTF	TGTGCCAGCAGTGTTGGCAGCCGGGTTGATGGCTACACCTTC
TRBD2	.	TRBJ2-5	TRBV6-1	CASSVLASGGDVTQYF	TGTGCCAGCAGTGTTTTGGCTAGCGGGGGGGATGTGACCCAGTACTTC
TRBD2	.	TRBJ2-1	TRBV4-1	CASSQGERGHPGDEQFF	TGCGCCAGCAGCCAAGGGGAGCGGGGGCATCCCGGCGATGAGCAGTTCTTC
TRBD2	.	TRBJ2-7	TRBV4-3	CASSQDLPLADLSYEQYF	TGCGCCAGCAGCCAAGATCTGCCCCTAGCGGACCTCTCCTACGAGCAGTACTTC
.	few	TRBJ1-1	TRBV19	CASSTTGNTEAFF	TGTGCCAGTAGTACTACAGGGAACACTGAAGCTTTCTTT
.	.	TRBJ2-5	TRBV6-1	CASSAGDGQTQYF	TGTGCCAGCAGTGCAGGGGACGGTCAGACCCAGTACTTC
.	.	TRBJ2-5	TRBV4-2	CASSQDWTQETQYF	TGTGCCAGCAGCCAAGATTGGACACAAGAGACCCAGTACTTC
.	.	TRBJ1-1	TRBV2	CASTSWRNTEAFF	TGTGCCAGTACCTCGTGGAGGAACACTGAAGCTTTCTTT
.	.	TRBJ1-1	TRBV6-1	CASSEGLRNTEAFF	TGTGCCAGCAGTGAAGGCTTGCGGAACACTGAAGCTTTCTTT
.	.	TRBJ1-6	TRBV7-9	CASSPVPDSPLHF	TGTGCCAGCAGCCCCGTGCCGGATTCACCCCTCCACTTT
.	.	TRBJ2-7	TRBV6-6	CASSYVRHEQYF	TGTGCCAGCAGTTACGTGAGGCACGAGCAGTACTTC
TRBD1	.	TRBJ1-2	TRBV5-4	CASSFDRGYYGYTF	TGTGCCAGCAGCTTCGACAGGGGATACTATGGCTACACCTTC
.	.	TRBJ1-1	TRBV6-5	CASISRTAEAFF	TGTGCCAGCATCAGCCGGACAGCTGAAGCTTTCTTT
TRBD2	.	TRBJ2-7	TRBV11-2	CASSLDAGRAYEQYF	TGTGCCAGCAGCTTAGATGCAGGGAGGGCCTACGAGCAGTACTTC
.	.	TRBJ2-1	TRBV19	CASSIGQGSYNEQFF	TGTGCCAGTAGTATAGGTCAGGGGTCCTACAATGAGCAGTTCTTC
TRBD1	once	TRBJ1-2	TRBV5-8	CASSLGQGFGGPLANYGYTF	TGTGCCAGCAGCTTGGGACAGGGCTTTGGGGGCCCGTTAGCTAACTATGGCTACACCTTC
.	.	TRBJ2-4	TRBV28	CASSLDAPGVVSDIQYF	TGTGCCAGCAGTTTAGACGCCCCAGGGGTAGTGTCGGACATTCAGTACTTC
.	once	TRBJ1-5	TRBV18	CASSPAGNSNQPQHF	TGTGCCAGCTCACCCGCGGGAAATAGCAATCAGCCCCAGCATTTT
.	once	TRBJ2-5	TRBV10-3	CAISEGGGAWETQYF	TGTGCCATCAGTGAAGGAGGGGGGGCTTGGGAGACCCAGTACTTC
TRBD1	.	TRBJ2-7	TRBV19	CASRPGQGQYEQYF	TGTGCCAGTAGGCCGGGACAGGGTCAGTACGAGCAGTACTTC
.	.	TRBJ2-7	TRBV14	CASSQGRGPPQYF	TGTGCCAGCAGCCAGGGGCGGGGGCCCCCCCAGTACTTC
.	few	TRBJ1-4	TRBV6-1	CASSQTGGEYEKLFF	TGTGCCAGCAGTCAAACGGGCGGGGAATATGAAAAACTGTTTTTT
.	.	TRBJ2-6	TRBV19	CASSLLVTGRANVLTF	TGTGCCAGTAGTCTCCTCGTCACGGGTCGGGCCAACGTCCTGACTTTC
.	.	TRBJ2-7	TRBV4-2	CASSHRVSAYEQYF	TGTGCCAGCAGTCACAGGGTGAGTGCCTACGAGCAGTACTTC
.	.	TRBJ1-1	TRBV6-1	CASSDWRYTEAFF	TGTGCCAGCAGTGACTGGCGGTACACTGAAGCTTTCTTT
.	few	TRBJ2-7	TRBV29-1	CSAVGSVRGSSYEQYF	TGCAGCGCAGTAGGGTCGGTTCGGGGGAGCTCCTACGAGCAGTACTTC
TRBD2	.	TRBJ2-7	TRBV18	CASSPWLAGGTSYEQYF	TGTGCCAGCTCACCATGGCTAGCGGGGGGAACCTCCTACGAGCAGTACTTC
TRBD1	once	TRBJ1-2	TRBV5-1	CASSWTGRNYGYTF	TGCGCCAGCAGCTGGACAGGGAGGAACTATGGCTACACCTTC
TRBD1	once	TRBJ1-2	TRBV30	CAWRTGGGKPYGYTF	TGTGCCTGGAGAACAGGGGGGGGGAAGCCCTATGGCTACACCTTC
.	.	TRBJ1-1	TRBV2	CASTAGSPMNTEAFF	TGTGCCAGCACAGCCGGGTCCCCCATGAACACTGAAGCTTTCTTT
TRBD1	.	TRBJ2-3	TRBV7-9	CSSSPRTGTITDTQYF	TGTTCCAGCAGCCCAAGGACAGGGACCATCACAGATACGCAGTATTTT
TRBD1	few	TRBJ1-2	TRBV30	CAWQGESGYTF	TGTGCCTGGCAGGGGGAATCTGGCTACACCTTC
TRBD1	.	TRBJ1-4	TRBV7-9	CASSPGQGGNTNEKLFF	TGTGCCAGCAGTCCGGGACAGGGAGGAAATACTAATGAAAAACTGTTTTTT
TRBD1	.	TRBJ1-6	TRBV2	CASMGSGTDLYNSPLHF	TGTGCCAGCATGGGCTCCGGGACAGACCTCTATAATTCACCCCTCCACTTT
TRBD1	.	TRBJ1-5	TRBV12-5	CASGFAGQGANQPQHF	TGTGCTAGTGGTTTCGCGGGACAGGGGGCTAATCAGCCCCAGCATTTT
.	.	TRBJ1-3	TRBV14	CASSLQGNTIYF	TGTGCCAGCAGCCTCCAGGGGAACACCATATATTTT
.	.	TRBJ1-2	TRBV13	CAGSLGGGGVYGYTF	TGTGCCGGCAGCTTAGGCGGAGGGGGGGTCTATGGCTACACCTTC
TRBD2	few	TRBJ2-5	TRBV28	CASRYRGLAGARETQYF	TGTGCCAGCAGATATAGGGGACTAGCGGGAGCGAGGGAGACCCAGTACTTC
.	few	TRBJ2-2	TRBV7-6	CASSLVVFANTGELFF	TGTGCCAGCAGCTTAGTTGTCTTCGCGAACACCGGGGAGCTGTTTTTT
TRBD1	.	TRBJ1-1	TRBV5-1	CASSLLDRTNTEAFF	TGCGCCAGCAGCTTGTTGGACAGGACGAACACTGAAGCTTTCTTT
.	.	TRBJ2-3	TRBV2	CASSELSPGTQYF	TGTGCCAGCAGTGAACTGAGTCCAGGGACGCAGTATTTT
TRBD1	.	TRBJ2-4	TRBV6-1	CASSTGQGNIQYF	TGTGCCAGCAGTACGGGACAGGGAAACATTCAGTACTTC
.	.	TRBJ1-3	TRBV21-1	CAITTGGDREDTIYF	TGTGCCATTACCACCGGGGGGGACAGGGAGGACACCATATATTTT
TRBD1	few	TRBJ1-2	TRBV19	CASSTGQGSRGYTF	TGTGCCAGTAGTACGGGACAGGGAAGTCGAGGCTACACCTTC
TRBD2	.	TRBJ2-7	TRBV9	CASSPTTSGGYEQYF	TGTGCCAGCAGCCCCACGACTAGCGGGGGGTACGAGCAGTACTTC
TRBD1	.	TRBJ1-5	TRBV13	CASSFKGQVGQPQHF	TGTGCCAGCAGCTTTAAGGGACAGGTCGGACAGCCCCAGCATTTT
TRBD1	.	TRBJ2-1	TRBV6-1	CASTLGTGTYNEQFF	TGTGCCAGCACTCTTGGGACAGGGACGTACAATGAGCAGTTCTTC
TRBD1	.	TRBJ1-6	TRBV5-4	CASSLVGTDYNSPLHF	TGTGCCAGCAGCTTGGTTGGGACAGACTATAATTCACCCCTCCACTTT
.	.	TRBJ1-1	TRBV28	CASSLFTGMNTEAFF	TGTGCCAGCAGTTTATTCACAGGGATGAACACTGAAGCTTTCTTT
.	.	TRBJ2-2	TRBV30	CAWIRGSGWVGTGELFF	TGTGCCTGGATTCGGGGATCTGGGTGGGTTGGCACCGGGGAGCTGTTTTTT
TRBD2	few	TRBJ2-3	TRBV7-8	CASSSLSGRTDTQYF	TGTGCCAGCAGCTCACTTAGCGGGAGGACGGATACGCAGTATTTT